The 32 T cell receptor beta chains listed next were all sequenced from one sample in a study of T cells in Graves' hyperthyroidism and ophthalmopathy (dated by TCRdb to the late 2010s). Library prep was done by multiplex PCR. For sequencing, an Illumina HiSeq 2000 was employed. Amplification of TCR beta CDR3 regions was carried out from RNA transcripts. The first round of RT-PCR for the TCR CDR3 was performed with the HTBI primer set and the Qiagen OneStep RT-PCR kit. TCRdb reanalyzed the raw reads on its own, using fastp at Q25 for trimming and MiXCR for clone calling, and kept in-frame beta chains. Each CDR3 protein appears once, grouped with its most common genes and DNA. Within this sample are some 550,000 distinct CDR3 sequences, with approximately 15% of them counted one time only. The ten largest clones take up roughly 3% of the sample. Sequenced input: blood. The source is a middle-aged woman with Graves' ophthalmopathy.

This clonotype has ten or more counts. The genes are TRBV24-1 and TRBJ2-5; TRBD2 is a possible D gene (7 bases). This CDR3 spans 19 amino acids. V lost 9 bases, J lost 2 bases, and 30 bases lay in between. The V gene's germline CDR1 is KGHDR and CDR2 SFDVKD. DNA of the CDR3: TGTGCCACCCCCCCCAATGGCGGGGGCAGCGGCCACTTACAAGAGACCCAGTACTTC. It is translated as CATPPNGGGSGHLQETQYF.

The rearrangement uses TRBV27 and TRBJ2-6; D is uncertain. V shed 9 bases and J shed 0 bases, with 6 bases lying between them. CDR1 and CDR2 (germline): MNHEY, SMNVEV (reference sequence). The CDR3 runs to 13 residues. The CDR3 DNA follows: TGTGCCAGTGCTTACTCTGGGGCCAACGTCCTGACTTTC. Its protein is CASAYSGANVLTF.

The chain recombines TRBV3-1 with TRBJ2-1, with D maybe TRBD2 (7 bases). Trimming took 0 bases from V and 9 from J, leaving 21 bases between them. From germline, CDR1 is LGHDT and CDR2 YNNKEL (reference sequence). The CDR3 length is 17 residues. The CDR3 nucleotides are TGTGCCAGCAGCCAAGATTATGCGGGGGCTGTACAGGGTGAGCAGTTCTTC. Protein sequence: CASSQDYAGAVQGEQFF.

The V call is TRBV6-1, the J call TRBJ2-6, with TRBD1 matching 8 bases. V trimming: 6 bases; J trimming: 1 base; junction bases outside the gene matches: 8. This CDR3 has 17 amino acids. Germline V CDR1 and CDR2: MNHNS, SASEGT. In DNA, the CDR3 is TGTGCCAGCAGCCGAGGACAGGGCCTATCTGGGGCCAACGTCCTGACTTTC. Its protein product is CASSRGQGLSGANVLTF.

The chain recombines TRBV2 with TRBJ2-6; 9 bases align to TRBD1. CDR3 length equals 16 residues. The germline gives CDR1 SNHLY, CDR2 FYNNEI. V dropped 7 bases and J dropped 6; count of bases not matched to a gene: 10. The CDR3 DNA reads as TGTGCCAGCACTGACAGGGGGGGAGCTGAGGCCAACGTCCTGACTTTC. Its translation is CASTDRGGAEANVLTF.

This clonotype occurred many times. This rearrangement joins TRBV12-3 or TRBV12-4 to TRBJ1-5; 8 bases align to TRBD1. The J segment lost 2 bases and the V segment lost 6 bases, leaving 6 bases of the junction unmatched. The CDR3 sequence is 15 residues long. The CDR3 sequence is CASRGQGGGNQPQHF. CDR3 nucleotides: TGTGCCAGCAGAGGACAGGGCGGGGGCAATCAGCCCCAGCATTTT.

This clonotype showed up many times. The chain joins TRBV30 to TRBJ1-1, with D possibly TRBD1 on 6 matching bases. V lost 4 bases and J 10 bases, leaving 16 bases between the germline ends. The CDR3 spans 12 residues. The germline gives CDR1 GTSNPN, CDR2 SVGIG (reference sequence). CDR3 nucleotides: TGTGCCTGGAATCTTCTAGCCAGGGGAGCTTTCTTT. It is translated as CAWNLLARGAFF.

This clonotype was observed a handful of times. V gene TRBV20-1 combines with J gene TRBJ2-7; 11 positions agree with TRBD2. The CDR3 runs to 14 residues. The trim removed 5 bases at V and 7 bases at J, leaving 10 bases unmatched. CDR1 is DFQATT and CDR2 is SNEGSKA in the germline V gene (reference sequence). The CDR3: CSAPTSGSMGEQYF. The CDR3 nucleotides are TGCAGTGCTCCAACTAGCGGGAGTATGGGGGAGCAGTACTTC.

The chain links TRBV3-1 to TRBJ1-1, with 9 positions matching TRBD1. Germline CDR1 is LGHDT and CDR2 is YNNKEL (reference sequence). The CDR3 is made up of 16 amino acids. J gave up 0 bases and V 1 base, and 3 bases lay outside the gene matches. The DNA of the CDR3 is TGTGCCAGCAGCCAAGGGGGGACAGGGCTGAACACTGAAGCTTTCTTT. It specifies CASSQGGTGLNTEAFF.

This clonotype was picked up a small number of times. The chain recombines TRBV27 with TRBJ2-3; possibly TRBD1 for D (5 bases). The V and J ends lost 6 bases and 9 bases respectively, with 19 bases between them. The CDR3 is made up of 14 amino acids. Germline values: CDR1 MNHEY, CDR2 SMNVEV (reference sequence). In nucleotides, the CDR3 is TGTGCCAGCAGCGACTGGGGCCCTCCCGTGACGCAGTATTTT. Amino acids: CASSDWGPPVTQYF.

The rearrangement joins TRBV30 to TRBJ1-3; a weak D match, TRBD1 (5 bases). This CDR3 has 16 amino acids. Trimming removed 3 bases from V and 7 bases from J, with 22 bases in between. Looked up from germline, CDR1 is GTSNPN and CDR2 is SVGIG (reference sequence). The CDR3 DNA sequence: TGTGCCTGGAGGCCCAGGCGAGGGGCCGCTTCCAACACCATATATTTT. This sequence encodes CAWRPRRGAASNTIYF.

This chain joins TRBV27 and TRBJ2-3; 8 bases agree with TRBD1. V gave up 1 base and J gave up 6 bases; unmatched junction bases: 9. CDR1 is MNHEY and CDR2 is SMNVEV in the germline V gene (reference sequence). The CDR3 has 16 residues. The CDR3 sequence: CASSLYPDRVSDTQYF. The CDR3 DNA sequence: TGTGCCAGCAGTTTATACCCGGACAGGGTATCCGATACGCAGTATTTT.

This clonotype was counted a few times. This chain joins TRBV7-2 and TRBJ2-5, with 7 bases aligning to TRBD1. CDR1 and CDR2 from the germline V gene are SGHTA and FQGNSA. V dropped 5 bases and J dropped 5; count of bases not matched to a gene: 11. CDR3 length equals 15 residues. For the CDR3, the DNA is TGTGCCAGCAGCCCGCAACAGGGGATGGGGGAGACCCAGTACTTC. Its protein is CASSPQQGMGETQYF.

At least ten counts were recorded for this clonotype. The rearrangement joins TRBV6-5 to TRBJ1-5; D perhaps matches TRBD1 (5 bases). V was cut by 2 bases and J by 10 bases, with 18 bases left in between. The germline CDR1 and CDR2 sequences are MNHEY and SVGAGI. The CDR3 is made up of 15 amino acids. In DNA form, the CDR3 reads TGTGCCAGCAGTTACACGGGGGTAGCCCAATTACCCCAGCATTTT. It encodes CASSYTGVAQLPQHF.

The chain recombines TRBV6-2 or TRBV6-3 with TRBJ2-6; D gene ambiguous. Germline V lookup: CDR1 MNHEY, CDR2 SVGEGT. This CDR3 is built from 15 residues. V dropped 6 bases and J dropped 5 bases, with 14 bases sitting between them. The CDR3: CASRHGARWANVLTF. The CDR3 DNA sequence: TGTGCCAGCAGACACGGAGCGCGGTGGGCCAACGTCCTGACTTTC.

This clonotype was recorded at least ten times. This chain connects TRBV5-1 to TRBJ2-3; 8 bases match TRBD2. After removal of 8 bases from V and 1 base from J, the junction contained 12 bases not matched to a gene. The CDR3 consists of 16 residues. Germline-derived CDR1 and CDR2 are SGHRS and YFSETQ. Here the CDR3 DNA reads TGCGCCAGTAGATACATGGGACTAGGAGGCACAGATACGCAGTATTTT. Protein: CASRYMGLGGTDTQYF.

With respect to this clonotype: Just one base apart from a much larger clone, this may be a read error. The CDR3 protein is CASSFWGALGNTIYF. As DNA, the CDR3 is TGTGCCAGCAGTTTCTGGGGGGCGCTAGGAAACACCATATATTTT. The chain uses TRBV28 and TRBJ1-3; a possible D gene is TRBD1 (6 bases). This CDR3 is 15 amino acids long. The ends were cut back, 3 bases at V and 4 bases at J, with 13 bases in the middle. Germline V gives CDR1 MDHEN, CDR2 SYDVKM.

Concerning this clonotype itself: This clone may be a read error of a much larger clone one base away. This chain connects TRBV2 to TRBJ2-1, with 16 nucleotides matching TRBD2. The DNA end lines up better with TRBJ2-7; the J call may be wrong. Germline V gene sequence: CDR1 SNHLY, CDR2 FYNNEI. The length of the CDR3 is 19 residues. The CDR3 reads CASRGTSGGARSSYNEQYF. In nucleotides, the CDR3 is TGTGCCAGCAGAGGGACTAGCGGGGGGGCACGAAGCTCCTACAATGAGCAGTACTTC.

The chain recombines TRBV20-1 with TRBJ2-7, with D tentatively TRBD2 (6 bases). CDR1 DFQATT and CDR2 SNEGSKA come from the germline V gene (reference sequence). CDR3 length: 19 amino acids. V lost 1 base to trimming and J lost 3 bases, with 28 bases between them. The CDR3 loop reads CSARVPLRPGRRDYYEQYF. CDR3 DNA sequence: TGCAGTGCTAGAGTCCCCCTCCGACCCGGGCGGCGGGATTACTACGAGCAGTACTTC.

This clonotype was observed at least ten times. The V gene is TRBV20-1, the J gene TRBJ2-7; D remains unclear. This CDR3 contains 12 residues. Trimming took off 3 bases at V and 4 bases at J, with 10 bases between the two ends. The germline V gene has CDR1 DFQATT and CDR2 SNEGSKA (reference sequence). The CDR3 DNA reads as TGCAGTGCTAGGGACGATTTATACGAGCAGTACTTC. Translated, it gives CSARDDLYEQYF.

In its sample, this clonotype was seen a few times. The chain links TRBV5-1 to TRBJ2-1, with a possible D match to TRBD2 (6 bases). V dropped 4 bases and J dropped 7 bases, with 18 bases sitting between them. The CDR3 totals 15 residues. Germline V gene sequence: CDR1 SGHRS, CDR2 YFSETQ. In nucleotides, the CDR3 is TGCGCCAGCAGCCCGGGGACTCTCCTATCAAATGAGCAGTTCTTC. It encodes CASSPGTLLSNEQFF. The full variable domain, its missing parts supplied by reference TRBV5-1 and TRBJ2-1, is KAGVTQTPRYLIKTRGQQVTLSCSPISGHRSVSWYQQTPGQGLQFLFEYFSETQRNKGNFPGRFSGRQFSNSRSEMNVSTLELGDSALYLCASSPGTLLSNEQFFGPGTRLTVL.

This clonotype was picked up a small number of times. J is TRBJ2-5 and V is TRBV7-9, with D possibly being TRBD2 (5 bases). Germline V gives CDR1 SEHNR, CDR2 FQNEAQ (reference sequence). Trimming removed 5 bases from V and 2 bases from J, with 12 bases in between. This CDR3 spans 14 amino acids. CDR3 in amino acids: CASSQMAGQETQYF. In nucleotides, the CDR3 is TGTGCCAGCAGCCAAATGGCGGGTCAAGAGACCCAGTACTTC.

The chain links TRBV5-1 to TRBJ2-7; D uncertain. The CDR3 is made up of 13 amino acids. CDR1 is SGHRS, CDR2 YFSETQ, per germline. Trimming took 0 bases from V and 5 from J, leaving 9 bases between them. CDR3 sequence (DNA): TGCGCCAGCAGCTTGGCCTTCGGAGACGAGCAGTACTTC. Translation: CASSLAFGDEQYF.

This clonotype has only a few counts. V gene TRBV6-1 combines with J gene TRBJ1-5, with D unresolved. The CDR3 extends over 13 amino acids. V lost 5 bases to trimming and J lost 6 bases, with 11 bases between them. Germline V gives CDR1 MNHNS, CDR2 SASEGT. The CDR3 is CASSFWAGQPQHF. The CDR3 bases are TGTGCCAGCAGTTTCTGGGCCGGTCAGCCCCAGCATTTT.

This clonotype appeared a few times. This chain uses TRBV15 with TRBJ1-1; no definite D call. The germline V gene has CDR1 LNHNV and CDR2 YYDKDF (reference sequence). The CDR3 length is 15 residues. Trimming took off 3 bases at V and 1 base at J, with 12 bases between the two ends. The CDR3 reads CATSSDGLRNTEAFF. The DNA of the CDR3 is TGTGCCACCAGCAGCGACGGACTGCGGAACACTGAAGCTTTCTTT.

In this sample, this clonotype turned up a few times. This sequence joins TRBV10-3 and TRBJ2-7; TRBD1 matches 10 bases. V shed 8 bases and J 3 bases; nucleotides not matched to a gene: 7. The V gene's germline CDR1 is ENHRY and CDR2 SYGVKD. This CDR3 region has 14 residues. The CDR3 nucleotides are TGTGCCATCGCACCGGGACAGGGGATCTACGAGCAGTACTTC. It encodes CAIAPGQGIYEQYF.

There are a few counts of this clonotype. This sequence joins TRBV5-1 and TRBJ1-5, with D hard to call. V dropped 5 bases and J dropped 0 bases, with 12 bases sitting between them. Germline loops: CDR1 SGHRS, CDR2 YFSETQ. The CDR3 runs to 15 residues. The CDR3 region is CASSWEGRSNQPQHF. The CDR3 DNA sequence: TGCGCCAGCAGTTGGGAAGGGCGTAGCAATCAGCCCCAGCATTTT.

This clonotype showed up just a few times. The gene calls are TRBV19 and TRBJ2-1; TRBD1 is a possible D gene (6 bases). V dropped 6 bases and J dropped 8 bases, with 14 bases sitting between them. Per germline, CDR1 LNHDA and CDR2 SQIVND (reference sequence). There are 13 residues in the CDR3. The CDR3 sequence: CASRNGQFDEQFF. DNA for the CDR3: TGTGCCAGTAGAAACGGACAGTTTGATGAGCAGTTCTTC.

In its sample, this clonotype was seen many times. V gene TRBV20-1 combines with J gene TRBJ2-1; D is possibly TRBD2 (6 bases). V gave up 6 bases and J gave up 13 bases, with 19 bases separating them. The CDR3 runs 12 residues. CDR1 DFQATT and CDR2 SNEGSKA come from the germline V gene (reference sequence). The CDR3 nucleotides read TGCAGTGCCCCCCATCTAGGGACTCGCCAGTTCTTC. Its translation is CSAPHLGTRQFF.

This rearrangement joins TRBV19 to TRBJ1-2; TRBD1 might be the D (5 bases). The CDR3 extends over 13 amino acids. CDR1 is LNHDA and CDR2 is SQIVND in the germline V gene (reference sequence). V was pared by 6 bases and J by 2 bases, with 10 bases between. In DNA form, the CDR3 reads TGTGCCAGTAGAACGACAGAAAACTATGGCTACACCTTC. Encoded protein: CASRTTENYGYTF.

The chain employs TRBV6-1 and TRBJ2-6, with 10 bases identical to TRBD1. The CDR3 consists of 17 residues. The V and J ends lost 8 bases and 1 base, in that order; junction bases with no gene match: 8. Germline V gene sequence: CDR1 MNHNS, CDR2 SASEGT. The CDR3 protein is CASARDRGLSGANVLTF. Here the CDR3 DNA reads TGTGCCAGCGCCCGGGACAGGGGACTATCTGGGGCCAACGTCCTGACTTTC.

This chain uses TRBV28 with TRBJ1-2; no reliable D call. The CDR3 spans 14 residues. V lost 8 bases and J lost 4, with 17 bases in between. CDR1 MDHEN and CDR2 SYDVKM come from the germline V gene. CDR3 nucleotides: TGTGCCAGCGGTCGGGAGGGCTTGGGCTATGGCTACACCTTC. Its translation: CASGREGLGYGYTF.